One sample yielded the 26 T cell receptor beta chains listed below, sequenced in a study of blood T cell repertoires in COVID-19. Sequencing was performed with immunoSEQ multiplex PCR; in TCRdb, only in-frame clones are kept and a portion is missing. Among some 310,000 clones, around 91% were seen once, and the ten largest hold around 0.97%. The material sequenced was peripheral blood. These receptor sequences come from a woman in her 40s with COVID-19, enrolled during active disease.

This clone has just a few counts. The genes are TRBV27 and TRBJ2-2; 12 bases are shared with TRBD2. The trim removed 5 bases at V and 3 bases at J, leaving 7 bases unmatched. The V gene's germline CDR1 is MNHEY and CDR2 SMNVEV (reference sequence). This CDR3 has 17 amino acids. CDR3 coding DNA: TGTGCCAGCAGTGTGCCGGGACTAGCGGGTTACACCGGGGAGCTGTTTTTT. Translating it yields CASSVPGLAGYTGELFF.

This chain links TRBV30 with TRBJ1-4, with a tentative D call TRBD1 (5 bases). CDR1 is GTSNPN and CDR2 is SVGIG in the germline V gene (reference sequence). This CDR3 has 14 residues. V was shortened by 2 bases and J by 8 bases, with 15 bases between the two germline ends. As DNA, the CDR3 is TGTGCCTGGAGTTCCGGGACTTTCGAGGAAAAACTGTTTTTT. Amino acids: CAWSSGTFEEKLFF.

The V call is TRBV3-1 (or the pseudogene TRBV3-2), the J call TRBJ1-2; 8 nucleotides line up with TRBD1. The CDR3 covers 16 residues. Germline trimming cut 2 bases from V and 6 bases from J; bases unmatched to any gene: 11. CDR1 and CDR2 (germline): LGHDT, YNNKEL (reference sequence). The CDR3 DNA reads TGTGCCAGCAGCCAATTCGCCGGACAGGGAAGGGATGGCTACACCTTC. It encodes CASSQFAGQGRDGYTF.

This clone has a handful of counts. V is TRBV19 and J is TRBJ1-2; D unresolved. With 8 bases removed from V and 4 bases from J, the gap between germline ends came to 11 bases. This CDR3 region has 12 residues. From germline, CDR1 is LNHDA and CDR2 SQIVND (reference sequence). In DNA form, the CDR3 reads TGTGCCAGTCGTGGGCCGCCCTATGGCTACACCTTC. Amino acids: CASRGPPYGYTF.

In its sample, this clone was seen once. In nucleotides, the CDR3 is TGCGCCAGCAGCTTAGGACAGGGGGATCAGCCCCAGCATTTT. As protein: CASSLGQGDQPQHF. The J gene is TRBJ1-5, the V gene TRBV5-1; 10 bases fit TRBD1. The V gene's germline CDR1 is SGHRS and CDR2 YFSETQ. With V trimmed by 2 bases and J by 5 bases, 1 base remained unmatched. The CDR3 has 14 residues.

The genes are TRBV9 and TRBJ1-2, with D perhaps TRBD1 (5 bases). This CDR3 comprises 16 residues. Germline loops: CDR1 SGDLS, CDR2 YYNGEE. V was cut by 2 bases and J by 1 base, with 15 bases left in between. The CDR3 region has the DNA TGTGCCAGCAGCGTCTCTCGTAAGGGGATTAACTATGGCTACACCTTC. Protein: CASSVSRKGINYGYTF. The full variable domain, in which reference TRBV9 and TRBJ1-2 provide the parts outside the CDR3, is DSGVTQTPKHLITATGQRVTLRCSPRSGDLSVYWYQQSLDQGLQFLIQYYNGEERAKGNILERFSAQQFPDLHSELNLSSLELGDSALYFCASSVSRKGINYGYTFGSGTRLTVV.

This clone has only a few counts. The V and J genes are TRBV28 and TRBJ2-7, with a tentative D call TRBD2 (6 bases). The V gene's germline CDR1 is MDHEN and CDR2 SYDVKM. The CDR3 spans 15 residues. With 5 bases removed from V and 0 bases from J, the gap between germline ends came to 14 bases. This CDR3 reads CASSPRDLYSYEQYF. The CDR3 coding sequence is TGTGCCAGCAGTCCGCGGGACTTATACTCCTACGAGCAGTACTTC.

The table lists this clone with a count of one. The rearrangement links TRBV21-1 to TRBJ1-5; TRBD1, as called in the table, went unchecked against the DNA. TRBV21-1 is marked as a pseudogene. The CDR3 totals 17 residues. CDR3 DNA sequence: TGTGCCAGTACGACAGGGGGACACACTAATAGCAATCAGCCCCAGCATTTT. Encoded protein: CASTTGGHTNSNQPQHF.

This chain connects TRBV6-5 to TRBJ1-2; 7 bases fit TRBD1. This CDR3 comprises 13 residues. Trimming at V came to 4 bases and at J to 7 bases, leaving 6 bases not matched to a gene. Germline CDR1 reads MNHEY; CDR2 reads SVGAGI. The CDR3 sequence: CASSSRQGAGYTF. CDR3 DNA sequence: TGTGCCAGCAGTTCCCGACAGGGTGCTGGCTACACCTTC.

This clone was seen a handful of times. V usage is TRBV29-1 and J usage is TRBJ1-5; 8 nucleotides match TRBD1. Germline V gives CDR1 SQVTM, CDR2 ANQGSEA. The CDR3 has 13 residues. V trimming: 6 bases; J trimming: 6 bases; junction bases outside the gene matches: 7. The CDR3 DNA is TGCAGCGTGGAGACAGGGGTCGGTCAGCCCCAGCATTTT. Protein: CSVETGVGQPQHF.

The gene calls are TRBV3-1 (or the pseudogene TRBV3-2) and TRBJ1-2; 10 nucleotides match TRBD1. The CDR3 runs 17 residues. Losses at the gene ends were 2 bases for V and 3 bases for J; bases not matched to a gene: 9. Germline CDR1 is LGHDT and CDR2 is YNNKEL (reference sequence). Here the CDR3 reads CASSQSTPGTGDYGYTF. The CDR3 nucleotides read TGTGCCAGCAGCCAATCCACTCCCGGGACAGGGGACTATGGCTACACCTTC.

The V call is TRBV6-5, the J call TRBJ1-3, with a tentative D call TRBD1 (5 bases). Per germline, CDR1 MNHEY and CDR2 SVGAGI. CDR3 length: 16 residues. V was shortened by 4 bases and J by 0 bases, with 13 bases between the two germline ends. The CDR3 is CASSSGGRGSGNTIYF. The CDR3 DNA is TGTGCCAGCAGTTCCGGGGGAAGGGGCTCTGGAAACACCATATATTTT.

This rearrangement joins TRBV5-1 to TRBJ2-5; 8 nucleotides align to TRBD1. Looked up from germline, CDR1 is SGHRS and CDR2 is YFSETQ. The CDR3 consists of 15 residues. Losses at the gene ends were 4 bases for V and 5 bases for J; bases not matched to a gene: 10. The CDR3 DNA follows: TGCGCCAGCAGCCTACAGGACAGGGCAGTGGAGACCCAGTACTTC. It yields the protein CASSLQDRAVETQYF.

The chain uses TRBV6-6 and TRBJ1-6; D is undetermined. The germline V gene encodes CDR1 MNHNY and CDR2 SVGAGI (reference sequence). The CDR3 consists of 19 residues. V dropped 5 bases and J dropped 3 bases, with 23 bases sitting between them. The CDR3 region has the DNA TGTGCCAGCAGTCATCCCGCTACCGTAAGCTCCTACTATAATTCACCCCTCCACTTT. Its translation is CASSHPATVSSYYNSPLHF.

The V gene is TRBV7-9, the J gene TRBJ1-2; tentatively, D is TRBD1 (5 bases). Germline CDR1 SEHNR, CDR2 FQNEAQ (reference sequence). Trimming removed 5 bases from V and 2 bases from J, with 9 bases in between. CDR3 size: 13 residues. CDR3 loop: CASSSDSNYGYTF. As DNA, the CDR3 is TGTGCCAGCAGCAGCGACAGCAACTATGGCTACACCTTC.

The chain recombines TRBV7-8 with TRBJ2-7; D possibly corresponds to TRBD2 (5 bases). This CDR3 is 14 amino acids long. Per germline, CDR1 SGHVS and CDR2 FQNEAQ. The ends were cut back, 2 bases at V and 6 bases at J, with 14 bases in the middle. CDR3 in DNA: TGTGCCAGCAGCTTAAGGGCTAGCTCGGGCGAGCAGTACTTC. It codes for CASSLRASSGEQYF.

This chain uses TRBV7-3 with TRBJ1-3; D gene unclear. Germline CDR1 SGHTA, CDR2 FQGTGA. The CDR3 runs to 14 residues. V gave up 5 bases and J gave up 0 bases, with 8 bases separating them. The CDR3 coding sequence is TGTGCCAGCAGCCCAGGTTACTCTGGAAACACCATATATTTT. Encoded protein: CASSPGYSGNTIYF.

The rearrangement uses TRBV19 and TRBJ2-6; the match to TRBD1 covers 9 bases. CDR1 LNHDA and CDR2 SQIVND come from the germline V gene (reference sequence). The J segment lost 7 bases and the V segment lost 6 bases, leaving 10 bases of the junction unmatched. This CDR3 has 16 residues. The CDR3: CASRGGRTGDANVLTF. CDR3 nucleotide sequence: TGTGCCAGTAGGGGGGGGCGGACAGGGGACGCCAACGTCCTGACTTTC.

The chain links TRBV6-5 to TRBJ1-5; tentatively, D is TRBD1 (6 bases). CDR1 is MNHEY, CDR2 SVGAGI, per germline. The V end lost 2 bases, the J end lost 7 bases, and 12 bases lay between the germline ends. The CDR3 is 14 amino acids. CDR3 in DNA: TGTGCCAGCAGTTACAGCCCTAGGGGGCAGCCCCAGCATTTT. Translation: CASSYSPRGQPQHF.

The chain has TRBV13 and TRBJ2-1; TRBD2 matches at 8 bases. The CDR3 is 15 amino acids. CDR1 is PRHDT and CDR2 is FYEKMQ in the germline V gene (reference sequence). J was trimmed by 8 bases and V by 0 bases; bases with no gene match: 6. The CDR3 loop reads CASSLGGLDRDEQFF. The CDR3 DNA reads TGTGCCAGCAGCTTAGGGGGACTAGATAGGGATGAGCAGTTCTTC.

The sample holds one count of this clone. The junction shows a germline mismatch at one end, possibly a read error. V and J are TRBV5-1 and TRBJ2-3; 8 bases line up with TRBD1. From germline, CDR1 is SGHRS and CDR2 YFSETQ. CDR3 length equals 16 residues. CDR3 residues: CASRTQGALSRDTQYF. The CDR3 nucleotides are TGCGCCAGCCGCACCCAGGGGGCCCTTAGCAGAGATACGCAGTATTTT.

This chain uses TRBV6-1 with TRBJ1-1; 10 bases are a match to TRBD1. V lost 3 bases, J lost 5 bases, and 6 bases stayed unmatched. The CDR3 has 15 residues. In germline, CDR1 is MNHNS, CDR2 SASEGT. The CDR3 DNA reads TGTGCCAGCAGTGAGGGACAGGGGCGTAGGACTGAAGCTTTCTTT. It encodes CASSEGQGRRTEAFF.

This clone showed up just once. The chain recombines TRBV30 with TRBJ2-7, with 8 bases matching TRBD2. The CDR3 extends over 15 amino acids. The trim removed 3 bases at V and 0 bases at J, leaving 7 bases unmatched. Germline assignment: CDR1 GTSNPN and CDR2 SVGIG (reference sequence). CDR3 in amino acids: CAWSAGGGSSYEQYF. CDR3 coding DNA: TGTGCCTGGAGCGCGGGGGGAGGGAGCTCCTACGAGCAGTACTTC.

The chain is built from TRBV5-4 and TRBJ2-2; 12 nucleotides agree with TRBD1. This CDR3 contains 15 residues. V lost 4 bases and J lost 6; bases outside the gene matches: 4. Germline V gene sequence: CDR1 SGHNT, CDR2 YYREEE (reference sequence). For the CDR3, the DNA is TGTGCCAGCAGCCAGGGGACAGGGGGCCCCGGGGAGCTGTTTTTT. Its translation is CASSQGTGGPGELFF.

The chain uses TRBV6-5 and TRBJ2-7; 7 positions agree with TRBD1. This CDR3 region has 15 residues. The germline gives CDR1 MNHEY, CDR2 SVGAGI. Trimming cost V 3 bases and J 1 base; bases outside gene matches: 6. The CDR3 reads CASSYLGQESYEQYF. CDR3 sequence (DNA): TGTGCCAGCAGTTATCTCGGACAGGAGTCCTACGAGCAGTACTTC.

This chain connects TRBV11-2 to TRBJ2-5, with D possibly matching TRBD1 (6 bases). The CDR3 consists of 13 residues. In germline, CDR1 is SGHAT, CDR2 FQNNGV. V lost 5 bases and J lost 1, with 8 bases in between. The CDR3 loop is CASSRTAQETQYF. The CDR3 DNA reads as TGTGCCAGCAGCCGGACAGCCCAAGAGACCCAGTACTTC.